These 18 T cell receptor beta chains originate from one sample sequenced in a study of T cells in Graves' hyperthyroidism and ophthalmopathy. RNA transcripts gave rise to amplified TCR beta CDR3 regions. The HTBI primer set served for first-round RT-PCR of the TCR CDR3. MiXCR, run by TCRdb on the multiplex PCR reads, gives a single entry per CDR3 protein. The table has 300,000 to 400,000 distinct CDR3 sequences, around a sixth seen once; the top ten hold about half. The sequenced sample was blood. The receptors originated from a woman between 50 and 59 years old with Graves' hyperthyroidism.

This clonotype was counted at least ten times. The chain recombines TRBV2 with TRBJ1-2; 7 nucleotides line up with TRBD1. CDR1 is SNHLY and CDR2 is FYNNEI in the germline V gene. The ends lost 3 bases at V and 5 bases at J; junction bases unmatched: 9. CDR3 size: 15 residues. In DNA form, the CDR3 reads TGTGCCAGCAGTGAGCGACAGGGAGGGAGATATGGCTACACCTTC. Its translation: CASSERQGGRYGYTF.

This clonotype was observed a handful of times. The chain employs TRBV5-6 and TRBJ2-7, with D perhaps matching TRBD1 (6 bases). The CDR3 spans 11 residues. V was pared by 8 bases and J by 6 bases, with 12 bases between. The V gene's germline CDR1 is SGHDT and CDR2 YYEEEE. CDR3 nucleotides: TGTGCCAGTTCCACAGGGTTCGAGCAGTACGTC. Protein sequence: CASSTGFEQYV.

This clonotype was recorded at least ten times. The chain recombines TRBV7-8 with TRBJ2-5, with D possibly matching TRBD1 (5 bases). Germline loops: CDR1 SGHVS, CDR2 FQNEAQ. The ends were cut back, 4 bases at V and 1 base at J, with 10 bases in the middle. The CDR3 length is 14 residues. The chain's CDR3 is CASSSRQTQETQYF. CDR3 sequence (DNA): TGTGCCAGCAGCTCCCGACAGACCCAAGAGACCCAGTACTTC.

This clonotype was counted many times. The chain joins TRBV3-1 to TRBJ2-5; no reliable D call. The V end lost 0 bases, the J end lost 9 bases, and 14 bases lay between the germline ends. The V gene's germline CDR1 is LGHDT and CDR2 YNNKEL (reference sequence). The CDR3 is 14 amino acids. CDR3 sequence reads: CASSQDMADRAQYF. The CDR3 DNA reads as TGTGCCAGCAGCCAAGATATGGCAGATAGGGCCCAGTACTTC.

In regard to this clonotype: A single base separates this from a much larger clone, so it may be a read error. The V call is TRBV12-3 or TRBV12-4, the J call TRBJ1-5, with 7 positions matching TRBD1. This CDR3 region has 15 residues. DNA for the CDR3: TGTACCAGCAGTTCCGACAGGGAGCCGAATCAGCCCCAGCATTTT. Translation gives CTSSSDREPNQPQHF.

This clonotype was seen ten or more times. The chain carries TRBV28 and TRBJ2-7; D not resolved. This CDR3 is built from 12 residues. Germline V gene sequence: CDR1 MDHEN, CDR2 SYDVKM. Trimming left V 8 bases short and J 2 bases short, with 10 bases between. For the CDR3, the DNA is TGTGCCAGCCACACCGCGGCCTACGAGCAGTACTTC. Translation: CASHTAAYEQYF.

This chain connects TRBV5-6 to TRBJ2-7; D possibly matches TRBD1 or TRBD2 (5 bases each). Looked up from germline, CDR1 is SGHDT and CDR2 is YYEEEE. V was cut by 3 bases and J by 5 bases, with 15 bases left in between. The CDR3 runs 14 residues. CDR3: CASSYRQGAHEQYV. The CDR3 nucleotides read TGTGCCAGCAGCTACCGGCAGGGAGCCCACGAGCAGTACGTC.

This clonotype showed up many times. The chain is built from TRBV12-3 or TRBV12-4 and TRBJ1-5, with a possible D match to TRBD1 (6 bases). The V end was cut by 6 bases, the J end by 6 bases, with 21 bases between. This CDR3 is built from 16 residues. This chain's CDR3 is CASSPPGGGPGQPQHF. The DNA for the CDR3 is TGTGCCAGCAGCCCTCCGGGGGGGGGGCCCGGTCAGCCCCAGCATTTT.

V and J are TRBV10-3 and TRBJ2-2; 13 nucleotides match TRBD2. V dropped 7 bases and J dropped 2; count of bases not matched to a gene: 4. This CDR3 comprises 16 residues. The V gene's germline CDR1 is ENHRY and CDR2 SYGVKD. CDR3 coding DNA: TGTGCCATCACCAGGACTAGCGGGGGTAACACCGGGGAGCTGTTTTTT. As protein: CAITRTSGGNTGELFF.

This clonotype was seen at least ten times. The chain links TRBV11-2 to TRBJ2-3, with 9 bases lining up with TRBD2. The CDR3 has 16 amino acids. J gave up 1 base and V 5 bases, and 7 bases lay outside the gene matches. Looked up from germline, CDR1 is SGHAT and CDR2 is FQNNGV. CDR3 sequence: CASSPGGGRGTDTQYF. DNA of the CDR3: TGTGCCAGCAGCCCGGGGGGCGGGAGGGGCACAGATACGCAGTATTTT.

There are many counts of this clonotype. The chain uses TRBV7-2 and TRBJ2-7; perhaps TRBD2 as D (7 bases). V lost 1 base and J 3 bases, leaving 13 bases between the germline ends. The CDR3 is 15 amino acids. Germline values: CDR1 SGHTA, CDR2 FQGNSA. CDR3 protein: CASSLGTGGLYEQYV. The CDR3 DNA follows: TGTGCCAGCAGCTTAGGAACGGGGGGCCTCTACGAGCAGTACGTC.

In its sample, this clonotype was seen a few times. The J gene is TRBJ2-5, the V gene TRBV28; no firm D call. The germline CDR1 and CDR2 sequences are MDHEN and SYDVKM. This CDR3 has 12 amino acids. The V end was cut by 2 bases, the J end by 10 bases, with 11 bases between. The CDR3 nucleotides read TGTGCCAGCAGTTTACTAATTGGGGACCAGTACTTC. It specifies CASSLLIGDQYF.

Points on this clonotype: This may arise from a read error, as a much more abundant clone is one base away. V and J are TRBV6-5 and TRBJ2-7; tentatively, D is TRBD2 (6 bases). Trimming stripped 0 bases from V and 0 bases from J, with 18 bases between. The germline V gene encodes CDR1 MNHEY and CDR2 SVGAGI. This CDR3 is 18 amino acids long. The CDR3 DNA follows: TGTGCCAGCAGTTACTCGGGGGGTGTTGTCAGTAGCTCCTACGAGCAGTACTTC. Residues: CASSYSGGVVSSSYEQYF.

This clonotype has only a few counts. The chain joins TRBV5-1 to TRBJ2-2; 7 nucleotides agree with TRBD2. CDR3 length: 15 residues. Losses at the gene ends were 0 bases for V and 4 bases for J; bases not matched to a gene: 3. Looked up from germline, CDR1 is SGHRS and CDR2 is YFSETQ. CDR3 in amino acids: CASSLGLAATGELFF. In DNA form, the CDR3 reads TGCGCCAGCAGCTTGGGGCTAGCGGCCACCGGGGAGCTGTTTTTT.

This chain links TRBV7-6 with TRBJ2-7, with 7 bases matching TRBD2. Germline V lookup: CDR1 SGHVS, CDR2 FNYEAQ. The CDR3 covers 15 residues. The V segment lost 6 bases and the J segment 2 bases; nucleotides outside the gene matches: 10. The CDR3 loop reads CASSPGGGSAYEQYF. CDR3 DNA: TGTGCCAGCAGTCCCGGGGGAGGGAGCGCCTACGAGCAGTACTTC.

This clonotype was recorded many times. This chain joins TRBV20-1 and TRBJ2-1, with D perhaps TRBD1 or TRBD2 (7 bases each). V shed 0 bases and J shed 8 bases, with 14 bases lying between them. There are 14 residues in the CDR3. CDR1 and CDR2 (germline): DFQATT, SNEGSKA (reference sequence). The DNA of the CDR3 is TGCAGTGCTAGAGATCGGGGAGGGGGCCATGAGCAGTTCTTC. Translated: CSARDRGGGHEQFF.

In this sample, this clonotype turned up many times. V gene TRBV20-1 combines with J gene TRBJ2-5, with TRBD1 matching over 8 bases. This CDR3 has 15 residues. With V trimmed by 0 bases and J by 1 base, 4 bases remained unmatched. Germline V gives CDR1 DFQATT, CDR2 SNEGSKA (reference sequence). As DNA, the CDR3 is TGCAGTGCTAGAGAGTTGGACAGGGTCCAAGAGACCCAGTACTTC. The encoded protein is CSARELDRVQETQYF.

J is TRBJ2-2 and V is TRBV2; TRBD2 matches 8 bases. Per the germline V gene, CDR1 is SNHLY and CDR2 is FYNNEI. V lost 2 bases and J lost 4; bases outside the gene matches: 9. The length of the CDR3 is 17 residues. The CDR3 DNA reads as TGTGCCAGCAGTGAATGGGGAGGCGGGAGGAGCACCGGGGAGCTGTTTTTT. It yields the protein CASSEWGGGRSTGELFF.